The sequence of this T cell receptor beta chain was determined in a study of blood T cell repertoires in COVID-19. About the study: Acute and convalescent COVID-19 samples came from the United States, Italy and Spain. PBMCs, B-cell-depleted T cells, or T cells were the source of the cDNA or gDNA that made up the material.

A remark on this clone: At one end, the junction sequence differs from germline, possibly due to a read error.

Authors' processing steps: Reference gene primer amplification gave nucleated cell count estimates. Using immunoSEQ multiplex PCR, the repertoire was profiled, and TCRdb retains in-frame clones only, with some absent. Clone size and V and J calls were adopted from that table, with D and trimming inferred from the DNA. The table shows 20,000 to 25,000 clones, with 86% occurring only once. The length of the CDR3 is 15 residues. Germline V gene sequence: CDR1 SSHAT, CDR2 FNYEAQ (reference sequence). This sequence joins TRBV7-7 and TRBJ2-3; 7 bases align to TRBD2. Sequencing input: peripheral blood. This clonotype was sampled from a woman older than 75 with active or convalescent COVID-19. This CDR3 is CASSSTGTITDTQYF. The CDR3 coding sequence is TGTGCTAGCAGCTCGACCGGGACTATTACAGATACGCAGTATTTT.